This passage covers 31 T cell receptor beta chains from one sample sequenced in a study of shared clonotypes between healthy human individuals. TCRdb's copy holds only in-frame clones and misses some; the assay was immunoSEQ multiplex PCR. Of roughly 2.6 million clones in the sample, around 94% were seen once. The material sequenced was naive CD4+ T cells sorted from blood. The subset is: CD45RA+ positively selected. All receptors come from a man in his late teens or twenties in good health.

This clone was observed a single time. The V call is TRBV7-6, the J call TRBJ2-1; possibly TRBD2 for D (5 bases). Deletions cut 3 bases from V and 0 bases from J, with 15 bases between. The CDR3 extends over 17 amino acids. Germline CDR1 and CDR2: SGHVS and FNYEAQ. The CDR3 protein is CASSLFSGGSSYNEQFF. In nucleotides, the CDR3 is TGTGCCAGCAGCTTGTTCTCCGGTGGGAGCTCCTACAATGAGCAGTTCTTC.

The rearrangement links TRBV10-3 to TRBJ2-7; the match to TRBD1 covers 9 bases. This CDR3 region has 14 residues. V shed 11 bases, J shed 2 bases, and the junction held 10 bases outside the gene matches. Germline CDR1 ENHRY, CDR2 SYGVKD. In DNA, the CDR3 is TGTGCCTCACAACCGGGACAGGGTCCCTACGAGCAGTACTTC. Translation gives CASQPGQGPYEQYF.

This clone was counted a few times. This sequence joins TRBV2 and TRBJ1-1, with 7 bases aligning to TRBD1. Trimming cost V 7 bases and J 8 bases; bases outside gene matches: 4. Germline assignment: CDR1 SNHLY and CDR2 FYNNEI. The CDR3 is 11 residues long. The CDR3 coding sequence is TGTGCCAGCAAGGAACAGGGGGAAGCTTTCTTT. Translated: CASKEQGEAFF.

The chain recombines TRBV7-2 with TRBJ2-7; 8 bases map to TRBD2. Germline loops: CDR1 SGHTA, CDR2 FQGNSA. J was trimmed by 6 bases and V by 5 bases; bases with no gene match: 9. The CDR3 has 14 amino acids. Here the CDR3 reads CASSPYGLAPEQYF. The CDR3, as DNA: TGTGCCAGCAGCCCATACGGACTAGCTCCCGAGCAGTACTTC.

The J gene is TRBJ2-6, the V gene TRBV30; D ambiguous. CDR3 length equals 15 residues. The V and J ends lost 1 base and 0 bases respectively, with 7 bases between them. The germline gives CDR1 GTSNPN, CDR2 SVGIG (reference sequence). CDR3 loop: CAWSGMSSGANVLTF. CDR3 sequence (DNA): TGTGCCTGGAGTGGTATGAGCTCTGGGGCCAACGTCCTGACTTTC.

V is TRBV7-2 and J is TRBJ1-1; maybe TRBD1 (6 bases). This CDR3 has 14 residues. V lost 3 bases and J 1 base, leaving 9 bases between the germline ends. Germline V gene lookup returns CDR1 SGHTA and CDR2 FQGNSA. The CDR3 nucleotides are TGTGCCAGCAGCTTTGGGACACCGAACACTGAAGCTTTCTTT. Its protein is CASSFGTPNTEAFF.

The chain recombines TRBV5-4 with TRBJ2-2; D not resolved. This CDR3 spans 13 amino acids. V was trimmed by 4 bases and J by 1 base, leaving 5 bases between them. The germline V gene encodes CDR1 SGHNT and CDR2 YYREEE (reference sequence). CDR3 sequence reads: CASSARNTGELFF. CDR3 bases: TGTGCCAGCAGCGCTAGGAACACCGGGGAGCTGTTTTTT.

The chain recombines TRBV7-2 with TRBJ2-1; the D gene is possibly TRBD2 (6 bases). The V gene's germline CDR1 is SGHTA and CDR2 FQGNSA. The V end lost 6 bases, the J end lost 12 bases, and 18 bases lay between the germline ends. The CDR3 length is 13 residues. The CDR3 nucleotides are TGTGCCAGCAGTCCCAAGCTAGCGATGGGGCAGTTCTTC. Protein product: CASSPKLAMGQFF.

The chain combines TRBV28 with TRBJ1-5, with no clear D. Germline V gene sequence: CDR1 MDHEN, CDR2 SYDVKM. V dropped 7 bases and J dropped 1 base, with 20 bases sitting between them. The CDR3 sequence is 17 residues long. The CDR3 DNA sequence: TGTGCCAGCATCTCGTGGGAGGGAAGTAGGAGCAATCAGCCCCAGCATTTT. This encodes CASISWEGSRSNQPQHF.

The genes are TRBV10-3 and TRBJ1-1; weak D call: TRBD1 (6 bases). CDR1 is ENHRY, CDR2 SYGVKD, per germline. CDR3 length: 12 residues. The ends were cut back, 11 bases at V and 6 bases at J, with 16 bases in the middle. The CDR3 sequence is CAAGRNRAEAFF. The CDR3 region has the DNA TGTGCCGCCGGGCGAAACAGGGCTGAAGCTTTCTTT.

The V and J genes are TRBV29-1 and TRBJ2-3, with D tentatively TRBD2 (6 bases). The CDR3 runs to 13 residues. Trimming stripped 5 bases from V and 2 bases from J, with 11 bases between. Germline CDR1 is SQVTM and CDR2 is ANQGSEA. The CDR3 sequence is CSVPGTLTDTQYF. The CDR3 DNA reads as TGCAGCGTTCCCGGGACTCTCACAGATACGCAGTATTTT.

V usage is TRBV18 and J usage is TRBJ1-1; D is undetermined. CDR3 size: 12 residues. The germline V and J ends were trimmed by 6 bases and 6 bases, with 11 bases remaining between them. Germline lookup yields CDR1 KGHSH and CDR2 LQKENI. The CDR3 protein is CASSPLEPEAFF. The CDR3 DNA follows: TGTGCCAGCTCCCCCCTTGAACCTGAAGCTTTCTTT. Drawing the rest from reference TRBV18 and TRBJ1-1, the complete variable domain is NAGVMQNPRHLVRRRGQEARLRCSPMKGHSHVYWYRQLPEEGLKFMVYLQKENIIDESGMPKERFSAEFPKEGPSILRIQQVVRGDSAAYFCASSPLEPEAFFGQGTRLTVV.

V and J are TRBV28 and TRBJ1-2; 9 bases line up with TRBD1. The CDR3 totals 15 residues. The V and J ends lost 4 bases and 6 bases, in that order; junction bases with no gene match: 9. In germline, CDR1 is MDHEN, CDR2 SYDVKM. CDR3 bases: TGTGCCAGCAGTTGGGGGGACAGGGTCGTCAATGGCTACACCTTC. Amino acid sequence: CASSWGDRVVNGYTF.

The V call is TRBV30, the J call TRBJ1-2, with 7 positions matching TRBD1. CDR1 is GTSNPN, CDR2 SVGIG, per germline (reference sequence). The V segment lost 0 bases and the J segment 2 bases; nucleotides outside the gene matches: 3. The CDR3 runs to 14 residues. CDR3 nucleotides: TGTGCCTGGAGTGTATTGGGACAGAACTATGGCTACACCTTC. Its protein is CAWSVLGQNYGYTF.

The chain links TRBV10-3 to TRBJ2-3, with D unclear. The germline V and J ends were trimmed by 6 bases and 4 bases, with 8 bases remaining between them. Germline loops: CDR1 ENHRY, CDR2 SYGVKD. This CDR3 region has 12 residues. The CDR3 loop is CAISFGADTQYF. The DNA for the CDR3 is TGTGCCATCAGCTTTGGGGCAGATACGCAGTATTTT.

The sample holds a few counts of this clone. The DNA for the CDR3 is TGTGCCAGCAAGACCCCCCCGGGAGGCTACACCTTC. It translates to CASKTPPGGYTF. This chain uses TRBV5-6 with TRBJ1-2; D gene unclear. The CDR3 has 12 amino acids. V gave up 6 bases and J gave up 8 bases, with 14 bases separating them. CDR1 is SGHDT and CDR2 is YYEEEE in the germline V gene.

The rearrangement links TRBV6-6 to TRBJ1-3; D unclear. V dropped 6 bases and J dropped 0 bases, with 6 bases sitting between them. Germline assignment: CDR1 MNHNY and CDR2 SVGAGI (reference sequence). There are 13 residues in the CDR3. In DNA, the CDR3 is TGTGCCAGCAGCCGTGACTCTGGAAACACCATATATTTT. Encoded protein: CASSRDSGNTIYF.

CDR3 bases: TGTGCCAGCAGTCCCCCGGGCCAGGGCACTGAAGCTTTCTTT. It translates to CASSPPGQGTEAFF. This rearrangement joins TRBV6-6 to TRBJ1-1; tentatively, D is TRBD1 (5 bases). V lost 5 bases and J lost 4, with 14 bases in between. Germline lookup yields CDR1 MNHNY and CDR2 SVGAGI (reference sequence). This CDR3 is 14 amino acids long.

The genes are TRBV9 and TRBJ2-3; perhaps D is TRBD1 or TRBD2 (5 bases each). The CDR3 loop spans 15 amino acids. Germline CDR1 reads SGDLS; CDR2 reads YYNGEE. V was shortened by 4 bases and J by 2 bases, with 14 bases between the two germline ends. CDR3 DNA: TGTGCCAGCAGCACCGCAGGGAGTCCCACAGATACGCAGTATTTT. Its protein is CASSTAGSPTDTQYF. The full variable domain, rest sourced from reference TRBV9 and TRBJ2-3, is DSGVTQTPKHLITATGQRVTLRCSPRSGDLSVYWYQQSLDQGLQFLIQYYNGEERAKGNILERFSAQQFPDLHSELNLSSLELGDSALYFCASSTAGSPTDTQYFGPGTRLTVL.

Concerning this clone: Distinct nucleotide sequences in the sample also encode this CDR3. The chain couples TRBV29-1 to TRBJ2-7; 9 bases agree with TRBD1. Trimming took 7 bases from V and 2 from J; bases not matched to a gene: 3. The CDR3 loop spans 12 amino acids. In germline, CDR1 is SQVTM, CDR2 ANQGSEA. This chain's CDR3 is CSGGQGTYEQYF. For the CDR3, the DNA is TGCAGCGGTGGACAGGGGACCTACGAGCAGTACTTC.

The chain uses TRBV10-2 and TRBJ2-7, with no clear D. V was pared by 7 bases and J by 0 bases, with 10 bases between. The CDR3 has 13 amino acids. Germline values: CDR1 WSHSY, CDR2 SAAADI. The chain's CDR3 is CASTPESSYEQYF. DNA of the CDR3: TGCGCCAGCACCCCGGAGAGCTCCTACGAGCAGTACTTC.

The chain couples TRBV7-9 to TRBJ2-7; 11 bases map to TRBD1. This CDR3 has 15 residues. Germline assignment: CDR1 SEHNR and CDR2 FQNEAQ (reference sequence). The trim removed 5 bases at V and 4 bases at J, leaving 7 bases unmatched. In nucleotides, the CDR3 is TGTGCCAGCAGCACCGGGACAGGGGGAGGGTACGAGCAGTACTTC. Translated, it gives CASSTGTGGGYEQYF.

The rearrangement uses TRBV7-3 and TRBJ1-6; TRBD1 might be the D (5 bases). The V end lost 4 bases, the J end lost 0 bases, and 7 bases lay between the germline ends. The CDR3 contains 15 residues. Germline V gene data show CDR1 as SGHTA and CDR2 as FQGTGA. The CDR3 coding sequence is TGTGCCAGCAGCTCAGGGTTCTCCTATAATTCACCCCTCCACTTT. Protein: CASSSGFSYNSPLHF.

The CDR3 is CASSELAGAINTDTQYF. The DNA for the CDR3 is TGTGCCAGCAGTGAACTAGCGGGGGCCATTAACACAGATACGCAGTATTTT. The chain combines TRBV6-1 with TRBJ2-3, with 10 bases aligning to TRBD2. This CDR3 spans 17 amino acids. The germline V gene has CDR1 MNHNS and CDR2 SASEGT. V lost 2 bases and J lost 2; bases outside the gene matches: 7.

CDR3 in amino acids: CAISEQGLGNQPQHF. The CDR3 DNA reads as TGTGCCATCAGCGAACAGGGGCTGGGTAATCAGCCCCAGCATTTT. This chain connects TRBV10-3 to TRBJ1-5, with 7 positions matching TRBD1. CDR1 is ENHRY, CDR2 SYGVKD, per germline. Trimming took 6 bases from V and 4 from J; bases not matched to a gene: 9. This CDR3 has 15 residues.

The gene calls are TRBV4-1 and TRBJ1-2; no clear D gene. Trimming removed 6 bases at V and 2 bases at J, with 10 bases between. The germline CDR1 and CDR2 sequences are MGHRA and YSYEKL. The CDR3 has 13 residues. The CDR3 sequence is CASRRTGNYGYTF. As DNA, the CDR3 is TGCGCCAGCAGGCGGACGGGGAACTATGGCTACACCTTC.

This clone was picked up one time. The CDR3 region has the DNA TGTGCCAGCAGTTACCAGCGGACCGACTTAAATGAAAAACTGTTTTTT. This codes for CASSYQRTDLNEKLFF. The chain combines TRBV6-6 with TRBJ1-4, with no clear D. V lost 2 bases and J lost 5, with 15 bases in between. The germline V gene has CDR1 MNHNY and CDR2 SVGAGI (reference sequence). The CDR3 is 16 amino acids.

The chain uses TRBV4-1 and TRBJ2-7; D is perhaps TRBD2 (5 bases). Trimming removed 5 bases at V and 0 bases at J, with 11 bases between. Germline CDR1 reads MGHRA; CDR2 reads YSYEKL. There are 14 residues in the CDR3. CDR3 amino acids: CASSYGLSSYEQYF. CDR3 coding DNA: TGCGCCAGCAGCTACGGACTGAGCTCCTACGAGCAGTACTTC.

The chain uses TRBV27 and TRBJ2-7; 16 bases line up with TRBD2. There are 21 residues in the CDR3. Trimming removed 3 bases from V and 2 bases from J; junction bases left unmatched: 16. Germline assignment: CDR1 MNHEY and CDR2 SMNVEV (reference sequence). CDR3 region: CASSFSEPGLAGGQTTYEQYF. DNA of the CDR3: TGTGCCAGCAGTTTTTCTGAGCCGGGACTAGCGGGAGGGCAAACCACCTACGAGCAGTACTTC.

This clone turned up a few times. The chain recombines TRBV19 with TRBJ2-2; D could derive from TRBD1 or TRBD2 (5 bases each). The CDR3 consists of 16 residues. Germline CDR1 reads LNHDA; CDR2 reads SQIVND (reference sequence). Trimming took 6 bases from V and 0 from J, leaving 14 bases between them. CDR3 amino acids: CASRGVFYSNTGELFF. In nucleotides, the CDR3 is TGTGCCAGTAGGGGGGTGTTCTATTCGAACACCGGGGAGCTGTTTTTT.

The genes are TRBV7-2 and TRBJ2-4; D possibly uses TRBD1 or TRBD2 (5 bases each). Germline loops: CDR1 SGHTA, CDR2 FQGNSA. The CDR3 spans 17 residues. V lost 4 bases, J lost 1 base, and 17 bases lay in between. The CDR3 DNA follows: TGTGCCAGCAGCTCTGGGGCGGTAGAGGGGGCCAAAAACATTCAGTACTTC. This gives the protein CASSSGAVEGAKNIQYF.